This TCR beta chain came from a study of T cell responses to AZD1222 COVID-19 vaccine. Study outcomes and limitations: It was only a handful of AZD1222 recipients who were seropositive at baseline. A mostly white British donor set with more females was recruited, and clonal diversity was possibly underestimated. It was only after the peak T cell response that any repertoires were sampled.

The method was immunoSEQ multiplex PCR; TCRdb's version includes in-frame clones alone and lacks a portion of them. The data hold 140,000 to 150,000 clones, with over 75% observed a single time. CDR3 length equals 14 residues. The V end was cut by 1 base, the J end by 1 base, with 7 bases between. Germline values: CDR1 MNHNS, CDR2 SASEGT. There are a few counts of this clone. What it recognizes is unknown. Source: peripheral blood, taken on day 0 of AZD1222 vaccination. The chain uses TRBV6-1 and TRBJ1-2; a possible D gene is TRBD1 (5 bases). This receptor was taken from an adult in good health. CDR3: CASSEGGGNYGYTF. The CDR3 nucleotides read TGTGCCAGCAGTGAAGGTGGGGGTAACTATGGCTACACCTTC.